The clone carrying this T cell receptor (beta chain) was picked up many times. Its antigen is unknown. Investigators prepared the TCR beta libraries by applying iRepertoire HTBI primers and Arm-PCR of CDR3 regions. From the multiplex PCR reads, TCRdb called clonotypes with MiXCR, one entry per CDR3 protein. The sample lists about 430,000 distinct CDR3 sequences, 15% seen once, with about 7.8% in the top ten. Documented time point: newly diagnosed GD, antithyroid drugs for less than 3 months. From PBMCs, RNA was extracted and then used to make the TCR library. This entry belongs to a study of regulatory T cells in long-lasting Graves disease. The CDR3 extends over 15 amino acids. The V and J ends lost 2 bases and 6 bases respectively, with 14 bases between them. General observations from the study: Results may be inaccurate due to the small sample size. The study found TRBV28, TRBJ1-2 and TRBJ2-5 favored in persistent disease.

This same sample was also part of a study on T cells in Graves' hyperthyroidism and ophthalmopathy. That study adds: Participants, patients aged 18 to 65, had newly diagnosed hyperthyroidism with a duration under 2 months.

The TCR comes from a woman in her 40s with Graves disease. The specimen comprised peripheral blood mononuclear cells (PBMCs), sampled at new diagnosis, from a patient treated with antithyroid drugs. The V and J genes are TRBV12-3 or TRBV12-4 and TRBJ1-5; D is perhaps TRBD1 (5 bases). CDR3 sequence reads: CASSLTGQGGQPQHF. As DNA, the CDR3 is TGTGCCAGCAGTTTAACCGGTCAGGGAGGTCAGCCCCAGCATTTT.